The clone carrying this T cell receptor (beta chain) was picked up a small number of times. Its antigen remains unknown. The data belong to a study of T cell repertoires in cytomegalovirus infection. Study context: Matching HLA type, along with CMV infection, was indicated by public TCR beta signatures.

Notes on the study in general: Within the response measured ex vivo, HLA-C-restricted CMV-specific TCR beta clonotypes were dominant.

MiXCR was run by TCRdb on the reads, yielding one entry per CDR3 protein. The sample shows hundreds of thousands of distinct CDR3 sequences, more than 30% of them seen only once. The CDR3 is 15 amino acids. With 10 bases clipped from V and 0 bases from J, the junction kept 7 bases outside the gene matches. The clonotype originates from a human donor in good health (CMV status not recorded). Some clones in this sample may be carry-over from other donors' samples. The chain is built from TRBV12-3 or TRBV12-4 and TRBJ2-2, with 8 nucleotides matching TRBD1. The sequenced sample was cultured PBMCs, obtained from culture after CMV antigen stimulation. The CDR3 loop reads CATHQGASNTGELFF. CDR3 DNA sequence: TGTGCCACCCATCAGGGGGCTTCGAACACCGGGGAGCTGTTTTTT.